In its sample, the clone carrying this TCR beta chain ranks as medium-sized. Its specificity is unknown. TCR beta CDR3 regions came from multiplex PCR with 32 forward V and 13 reverse J primers. Each CDR3 protein gets one entry after TCRdb re-called the multiplex PCR reads with MiXCR. The sample has approximately 6,000 distinct CDR3 sequences; 21% are singletons. The sample is drawn from a study of immune heterogeneity within non-small cell lung tumors. Study overall: Of all tumors, several turned out to be squamous cell carcinomas, more than nine were non-squamous carcinomas and 1 was not otherwise specified.

Study-wide results and caveats: Between individual patients, the high-frequency T-cell receptor beta clonotypes largely differed. Multiple tumor sites within a patient showed recurrence of identical dominant CDR3 beta clonotypes; site-unique high-frequency clones were present as well.

CDR1 is LGHNA, CDR2 YSLEER, per germline. This CDR3 comprises 16 residues. Germline trimming cut 0 bases from V and 8 bases from J; bases unmatched to any gene: 11. Template input was genomic DNA from bulk tumor (600 ng per sample). Several spatially distant biopsies were obtained per primary tumor intraoperatively. Undergoing curative surgery were patients whose non-small cell lung cancer was untreated and newly diagnosed. V usage is TRBV4-3 and J usage is TRBJ1-2; TRBD1 matches 8 bases. The sequenced material came from lung tumor tissue. The origin of this receptor is a woman in her fifties or sixties with non-small cell lung cancer. DNA of the CDR3: TGCGCCAGCAGCCAAGATCTGCAGGACAGGGCGAGAGGCTACACCTTC. Translation gives CASSQDLQDRARGYTF.